This TCR beta chain was identified in a study of blood T cells in healthy people across ages. Points from the study as a whole: Older individuals had lower TCR beta diversity per million T cells (the decline was roughly linear). A strong correlation was seen between TCR beta diversity and naive T cell percentage.

V shed 5 bases, J shed 7 bases, and the junction held 9 bases outside the gene matches. Germline CDR1 reads MNHNS; CDR2 reads SASEGT. There are 15 residues in the CDR3. The authors ran a second PCR of about 6 to 11 cycles using a sample-barcoded 5' primer and a J-beta primer mix. TCRdb fed the 5' RACE reads into MiXCR, producing one record per CDR3 protein. This table holds 550,000 to 750,000 distinct CDR3 sequences, over 20% found once. This clonotype occurred a few times. Its antigen is unidentified. The V call is TRBV6-1, the J call TRBJ2-2, with TRBD1 matching over 8 bases. Sequencing was done on a sample of blood. The TCR originated in a man between 65 and 79 years old in good health. The CDR3 reads CASSKGQVDIGELFF. The CDR3 coding sequence is TGTGCCAGCAGTAAGGGACAGGTTGATATCGGGGAGCTGTTTTTT.